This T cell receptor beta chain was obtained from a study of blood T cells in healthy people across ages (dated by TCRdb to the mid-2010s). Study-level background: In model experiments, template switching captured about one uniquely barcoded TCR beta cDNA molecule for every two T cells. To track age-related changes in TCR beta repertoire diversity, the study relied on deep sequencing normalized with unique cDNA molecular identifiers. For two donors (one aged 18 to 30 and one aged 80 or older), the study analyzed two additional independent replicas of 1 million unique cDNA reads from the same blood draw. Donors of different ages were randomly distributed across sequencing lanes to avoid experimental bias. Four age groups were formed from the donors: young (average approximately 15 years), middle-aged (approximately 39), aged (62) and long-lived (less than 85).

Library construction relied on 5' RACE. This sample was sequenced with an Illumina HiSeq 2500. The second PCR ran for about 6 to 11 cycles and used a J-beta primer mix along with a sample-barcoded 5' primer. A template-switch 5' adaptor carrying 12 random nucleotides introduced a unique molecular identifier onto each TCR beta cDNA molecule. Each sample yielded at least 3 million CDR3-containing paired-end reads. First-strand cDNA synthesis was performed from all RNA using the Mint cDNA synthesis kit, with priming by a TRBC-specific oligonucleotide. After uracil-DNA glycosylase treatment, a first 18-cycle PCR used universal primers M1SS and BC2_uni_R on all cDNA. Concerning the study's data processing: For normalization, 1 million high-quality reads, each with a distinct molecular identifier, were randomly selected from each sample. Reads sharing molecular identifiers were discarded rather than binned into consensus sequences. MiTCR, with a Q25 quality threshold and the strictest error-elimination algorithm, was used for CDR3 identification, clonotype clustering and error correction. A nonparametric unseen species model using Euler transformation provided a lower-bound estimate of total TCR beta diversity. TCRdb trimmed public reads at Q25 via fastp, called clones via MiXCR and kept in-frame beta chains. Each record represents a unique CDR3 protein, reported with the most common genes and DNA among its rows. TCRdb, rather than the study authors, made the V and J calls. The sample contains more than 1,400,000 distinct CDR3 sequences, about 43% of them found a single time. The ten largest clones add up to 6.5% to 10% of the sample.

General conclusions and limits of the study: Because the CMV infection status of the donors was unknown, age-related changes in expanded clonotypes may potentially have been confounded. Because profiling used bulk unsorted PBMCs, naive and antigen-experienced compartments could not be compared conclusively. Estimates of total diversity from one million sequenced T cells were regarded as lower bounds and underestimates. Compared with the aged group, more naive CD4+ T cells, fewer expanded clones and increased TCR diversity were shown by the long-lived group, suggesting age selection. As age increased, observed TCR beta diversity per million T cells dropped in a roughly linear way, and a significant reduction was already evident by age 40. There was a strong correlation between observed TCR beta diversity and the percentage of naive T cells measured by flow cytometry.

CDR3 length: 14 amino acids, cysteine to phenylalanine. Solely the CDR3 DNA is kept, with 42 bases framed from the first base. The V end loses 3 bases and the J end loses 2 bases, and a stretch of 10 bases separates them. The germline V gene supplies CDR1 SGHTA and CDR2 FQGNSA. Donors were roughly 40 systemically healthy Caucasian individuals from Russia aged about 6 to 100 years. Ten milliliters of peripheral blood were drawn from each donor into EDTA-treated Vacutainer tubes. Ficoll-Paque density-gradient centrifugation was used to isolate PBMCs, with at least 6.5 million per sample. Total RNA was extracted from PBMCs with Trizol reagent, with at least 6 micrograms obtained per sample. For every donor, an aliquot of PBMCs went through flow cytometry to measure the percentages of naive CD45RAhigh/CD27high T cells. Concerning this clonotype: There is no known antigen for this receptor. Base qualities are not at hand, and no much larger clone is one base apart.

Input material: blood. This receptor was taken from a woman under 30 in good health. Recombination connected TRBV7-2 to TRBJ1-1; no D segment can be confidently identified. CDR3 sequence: CASSFSLVNTEAFF. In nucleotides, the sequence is TGTGCCAGCAGCTTCTCCCTCGTAAACACTGAAGCTTTCTTT.